This T cell receptor beta chain was found in a study of T cells in women clearing cervical HPV infection. Per the germline V gene, CDR1 is SGHAT and CDR2 is FQNNGV. V shed 3 bases and J shed 0 bases, with 9 bases lying between them. This CDR3 is built from 15 residues. This table comes from immunoSEQ multiplex PCR, and its TCRdb copy is limited to in-frame clones, with some not included. This sample's table reports fewer than 40,000 clones. Notes on this clone: The CDR3 end is not reached by the read, which stops 3 residues before it; the germline J gene fills it in.

The chain combines TRBV11-2 with TRBJ1-5, with D uncertain. The sequence was collected from a woman aged 18 to 69 with a cervical HPV16 infection that either progressed to CIN3+ or cleared (not recorded which). Sequenced material: blood buffy coat. The sequenced CDR3 bases are TGTGCCAGCAGCTTCGACCAGGATAGCAATCAGCCC. Translated: CASSFDQDSNQP. The full CDR3 protein is CASSFDQDSNQPQHF.